A single sample gave rise to the 18 T cell receptor beta chains below, sequenced in a study of blood T cell repertoires in COVID-19. Sequenced by immunoSEQ multiplex PCR; TCRdb stores in-frame clones only, minus some. Altogether around 300,000 clones are present, around 87% being singletons, with the ten largest covering 1%. Source material: peripheral blood. All receptors come from a man aged 50-60 years with active or convalescent COVID-19.

V and J are TRBV6-2 or TRBV6-3 and TRBJ2-1, with 13 positions matching TRBD2. J was trimmed by 7 bases and V by 3 bases; bases with no gene match: 3. Per the germline V gene, CDR1 is MNHEY and CDR2 is SVGEGT. CDR3 length: 15 residues. CDR3 coding DNA: TGTGCCAGCAGTTATCGGACTAGCGGGGGAAATGAGCAGTTCTTC. Its translation: CASSYRTSGGNEQFF.

This chain joins TRBV12-5 and TRBJ2-5; TRBD2 matches at 8 bases. This CDR3 contains 13 residues. Germline loops: CDR1 LGHNT, CDR2 FRNRAP. Trimming at V came to 6 bases and at J to 5 bases, leaving 5 bases not matched to a gene. CDR3 in amino acids: CASGPTGGETQYF. The CDR3 DNA reads as TGTGCTAGTGGACCCACGGGGGGGGAGACCCAGTACTTC. The whole variable domain, remainder taken from reference TRBV12-5 and TRBJ2-5, is DARVTQTPRHKVTEMGQEVTMRCQPILGHNTVFWYRQTMMQGLELLAYFRNRAPLDDSGMPKDRFSAEMPDATLATLKIQPSEPRDSAVYFCASGPTGGETQYFGPGTRLLVL.

This chain uses TRBV9 with TRBJ2-7, with D tentatively TRBD1 (6 bases). Germline V gene lookup returns CDR1 SGDLS and CDR2 YYNGEE. V lost 3 bases to trimming and J lost 2 bases, with 15 bases between them. The CDR3 runs to 15 residues. CDR3 region: CASSETQGSAYEQYF. In DNA, the CDR3 is TGTGCCAGCAGCGAAACTCAGGGGTCCGCCTACGAGCAGTACTTC.

The chain links TRBV7-6 to TRBJ2-5, with 12 bases that match TRBD2. The CDR3 runs 16 residues. Germline V gene data show CDR1 as SGHVS and CDR2 as FNYEAQ. The V gene end was trimmed by 1 base and the J gene end by 6 bases; junction bases not matched to a gene: 6. In nucleotides, the CDR3 is TGTGCCAGCAGCTTAGATCTAGCGGGAGGGCGAAAGACCCAGTACTTC. It translates to CASSLDLAGGRKTQYF.

The chain combines TRBV12-3 or TRBV12-4 with TRBJ1-1, with no clear D. V lost 3 bases, J lost 1 base, and 6 bases lay in between. The CDR3 totals 13 residues. For the CDR3, the DNA is TGTGCCAGCAGTTTCAACAGGAACACTGAAGCTTTCTTT. Amino acid sequence: CASSFNRNTEAFF.

This chain links TRBV28 with TRBJ2-7; a weak D match, TRBD1 (6 bases). This CDR3 has 13 residues. V dropped 4 bases and J dropped 2 bases, with 9 bases sitting between them. Germline CDR1 and CDR2: MDHEN and SYDVKM. CDR3 region: CASSSGTPYEQYF. CDR3 bases: TGTGCCAGCAGTTCCGGGACACCCTACGAGCAGTACTTC.

This sequence joins TRBV28 and TRBJ1-2; D remains unclear. V shed 6 bases and J shed 6 bases, with 11 bases lying between them. The germline CDR1 and CDR2 sequences are MDHEN and SYDVKM. This CDR3 is built from 12 residues. In nucleotides, the CDR3 is TGTGCCAGCAGAGAGGAGGACGATGGCTACACCTTC. It codes for CASREEDDGYTF.

The V gene is TRBV10-3, the J gene TRBJ1-5; the match to TRBD1 covers 7 bases. Trimming took 3 bases from V and 1 from J; bases not matched to a gene: 3. The CDR3 totals 15 residues. Germline CDR1 is ENHRY and CDR2 is SYGVKD. CDR3 nucleotides: TGTGCCATCAGTGACTCACAGGGGAGCAATCAGCCCCAGCATTTT. It specifies CAISDSQGSNQPQHF.

This clone was detected once. The gene calls are TRBV3-1 (or the pseudogene TRBV3-2) and TRBJ2-7, with D tentatively TRBD2 (5 bases). CDR3 length equals 14 residues. The V gene's germline CDR1 is LGHDT and CDR2 YNNKEL (reference sequence). V lost 2 bases and J 5 bases, leaving 13 bases between the germline ends. DNA for the CDR3: TGTGCCAGCAGCCAACTTGACTCGCGGGACGAGCAGTACTTC. This translates into CASSQLDSRDEQYF.

This clone was counted only a few times. The chain is built from TRBV7-8 and TRBJ2-5; possible D gene TRBD2, 6 bases. CDR3 length: 13 residues. Germline V gives CDR1 SGHVS, CDR2 FQNEAQ. V lost 3 bases and J 7 bases, leaving 12 bases between the germline ends. The CDR3 sequence is CASSLGGRGTQYF. In DNA form, the CDR3 reads TGTGCCAGCAGCTTGGGGGGTCGGGGGACCCAGTACTTC.

In this sample, this clone turned up a few times. This rearrangement joins TRBV7-9 to TRBJ2-3, with D possibly matching TRBD2 (7 bases). Trimming removed 1 base at V and 1 base at J, with 21 bases between. CDR1 SEHNR and CDR2 FQNEAQ come from the germline V gene (reference sequence). The CDR3 covers 19 residues. CDR3 coding DNA: TGTGCCAGCAGCTTAGGAGGTTGGCGGGGGCCCCTTCGCACAGATACGCAGTATTTT. Translated: CASSLGGWRGPLRTDTQYF.

The chain employs TRBV20-1 and TRBJ2-1; D is possibly TRBD2 (6 bases). Trimming shortened V by 3 bases and J by 8 bases, and 17 bases separated the two germline ends. The CDR3 length is 14 residues. Germline CDR1 DFQATT, CDR2 SNEGSKA (reference sequence). The CDR3: CSASGGIATYEQFF. The CDR3 nucleotides read TGCAGTGCTAGTGGCGGGATAGCAACGTATGAGCAGTTCTTC.

The rearrangement uses TRBV28 and TRBJ1-5; possible D gene TRBD1, 6 bases. V gave up 7 bases and J gave up 6 bases, with 10 bases separating them. Germline V CDR1 and CDR2: MDHEN, SYDVKM. CDR3 length: 12 amino acids. The CDR3 here is CASMDSLQPQHF. For the CDR3, the DNA is TGTGCCAGCATGGACAGTCTTCAGCCCCAGCATTTT.

The rearrangement links TRBV5-1 to TRBJ2-6; no clear D. CDR3 length equals 15 residues. CDR1 SGHRS and CDR2 YFSETQ come from the germline V gene. V was clipped by 0 bases and J by 2 bases, with 6 bases between them. The CDR3 DNA sequence: TGCGCCAGCAGCTTGGGAGAAGCTGGGGCCAACGTCCTGACTTTC. This gives the protein CASSLGEAGANVLTF.

This chain links TRBV28 with TRBJ1-5; D is possibly TRBD1 (5 bases). The germline gives CDR1 MDHEN, CDR2 SYDVKM. The CDR3 runs to 15 residues. Trimming took off 6 bases at V and 4 bases at J, with 16 bases between the two ends. Written as DNA, the CDR3 is TGTGCCAGCAGAGGTCCCGGGGGGATTAATCAGCCCCAGCATTTT. Its protein is CASRGPGGINQPQHF.

The rearrangement joins TRBV3-1 (or the pseudogene TRBV3-2) to TRBJ1-2, with 9 positions matching TRBD1. The CDR3 runs to 13 residues. V gave up 4 bases and J gave up 7 bases; unmatched junction bases: 4. The germline V gene has CDR1 LGHDT and CDR2 YNNKEL (reference sequence). In DNA form, the CDR3 reads TGTGCCAGCAGCCCGGGACAGGGCCGTGGCTACACCTTC. It encodes CASSPGQGRGYTF.

The rearrangement uses TRBV5-1 and TRBJ1-3; 9 positions agree with TRBD1. The germline gives CDR1 SGHRS, CDR2 YFSETQ. This CDR3 region has 14 residues. The trim removed 1 base at V and 6 bases at J, leaving 2 bases unmatched. CDR3 loop: CASSLTGGENTIYF. The CDR3 DNA follows: TGCGCCAGCAGCTTGACAGGGGGCGAAAACACCATATATTTT.

V usage is TRBV5-8 and J usage is TRBJ1-4; no firm D call. V was pared by 0 bases and J by 0 bases, with 9 bases between. From germline, CDR1 is SGHTS and CDR2 YDEGEE. The CDR3 loop spans 16 amino acids. CDR3 DNA: TGTGCCAGCAGCTTGGTCAGATCGACAACTAATGAAAAACTGTTTTTT. Its translation: CASSLVRSTTNEKLFF.